This TCR beta chain was obtained from a study of CD8+ T cells in alopecia areata. Study at large: Tofacitinib dosing lasted 6 to 18 months, which was then followed by 6 months off drug. Affected scalp percentage determined the severity score of treated patients.

The CDR3 loop spans 13 amino acids. V shed 2 bases and J 4 bases; nucleotides not matched to a gene: 1. Looked up from germline, CDR1 is MNHNS and CDR2 is SASEGT. As for treatment: oral pan-JAK inhibitor, 5-10 mg twice daily. Sorted populations comprised CD4+ and CD8+ T cells obtained from PBMCs. Study outcomes and limitations: There were many expanded lesional clones persisting in scalp and blood during tofacitinib.

RNA was isolated and reverse transcribed to cDNA, the sequencing template. The assay was immunoSEQ multiplex PCR, and TCRdb's table has in-frame clones only and misses some. The sample comprises some 170,000 clones, roughly 58% of which are singletons, and around 15% rests with the top ten. Note on this clone: The target antigen is unknown.

The sequences come from CD4+ T cells sorted from blood, collected at approximately week 60, from a patient treated with tofacitinib. The V call is TRBV6-1, the J call TRBJ1-1; TRBD1 matches 7 bases. The source of this sequence is a human donor with alopecia areata. CDR3 in DNA: TGTGCCAGCAGTGAATCAGGGGGCACTGAAGCTTTCTTT. The encoded protein is CASSESGGTEAFF.